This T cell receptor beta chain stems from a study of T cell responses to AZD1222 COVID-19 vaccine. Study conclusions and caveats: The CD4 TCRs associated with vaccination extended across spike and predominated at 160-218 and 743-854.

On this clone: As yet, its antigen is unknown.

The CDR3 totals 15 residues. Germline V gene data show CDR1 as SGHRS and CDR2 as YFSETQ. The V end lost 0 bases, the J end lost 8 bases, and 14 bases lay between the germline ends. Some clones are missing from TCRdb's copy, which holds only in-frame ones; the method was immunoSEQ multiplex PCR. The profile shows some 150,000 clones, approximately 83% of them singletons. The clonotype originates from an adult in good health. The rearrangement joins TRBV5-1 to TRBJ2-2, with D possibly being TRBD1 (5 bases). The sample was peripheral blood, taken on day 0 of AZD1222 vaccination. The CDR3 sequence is CASSLAEQVAGELFF. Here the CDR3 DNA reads TGCGCCAGCAGCTTGGCCGAACAGGTGGCGGGGGAGCTGTTTTTT.